The source of this TCR beta chain is a study of T cell repertoires in cytomegalovirus infection. The CDR3 extends over 13 amino acids. Germline CDR1 MRHNA, CDR2 SNTAGT. V lost 4 bases and J lost 6, with 11 bases in between. TCRdb itself ran the reads through MiXCR, one entry per CDR3 protein. Among 65,000 to 90,000 distinct CDR3 sequences, roughly 3.5% were seen once, and the ten largest hold under 5.5%. This clonotype was picked up many times. This rearrangement joins TRBV6-4 to TRBJ2-3; D not resolved. The receptor's source is a human donor in good health (CMV status not recorded). Some clones in this sample may be carry-over from other donors' samples. Sequencing was carried out using PBMCs. The CDR3 DNA reads TGTGCCAGCAGTGCCGTCCCGGAGGATACGCAGTATTTT. Its protein is CASSAVPEDTQYF.